What follows are 21 T cell receptor beta chains derived from one specimen sequenced in a study of blood T cell repertoires in COVID-19. Profiled with immunoSEQ multiplex PCR; TCRdb holds only in-frame clones, not every one. Among under 250,000 clones listed, 80% to 85% were seen once. Material for sequencing was peripheral blood. The receptors here all came from a woman in her 70s with COVID-19, enrolled during active disease.

V is TRBV7-9 and J is TRBJ2-5; TRBD2 matches 11 bases. The trim removed 1 base at V and 5 bases at J, leaving 12 bases unmatched. The germline V gene encodes CDR1 SEHNR and CDR2 FQNEAQ (reference sequence). This CDR3 is 18 amino acids long. The CDR3 bases are TGTGCCAGCAGCTTAGTTGAACTAGCGGGAGAAACGAGGGAGACCCAGTACTTC. Amino acids: CASSLVELAGETRETQYF.

There are a few counts of this clone. The chain employs TRBV20-1 and TRBJ1-5; D not resolved. Germline CDR1 reads DFQATT; CDR2 reads SNEGSKA (reference sequence). Trimming shortened V by 2 bases and J by 6 bases, and 5 bases separated the two germline ends. This CDR3 spans 11 amino acids. CDR3 region: CSARSSQPQHF. The CDR3 DNA reads TGCAGTGCTAGATCCAGTCAGCCCCAGCATTTT.

The V call is TRBV6-5, the J call TRBJ1-5; tentative D call: TRBD1 (5 bases). The germline gives CDR1 MNHEY, CDR2 SVGAGI. This CDR3 spans 14 amino acids. V lost 4 bases, J lost 6 bases, and 13 bases lay in between. CDR3 nucleotide sequence: TGTGCCAGCAGTTTTGGACTGGGGGGTCAGCCCCAGCATTTT. Translation: CASSFGLGGQPQHF.

This clone was recorded a few times. The CDR3 nucleotides read TGTGCCAGCAGTGGACCGGGACAGGGGACGACTAACTATGGCTACACCTTC. Encoded protein: CASSGPGQGTTNYGYTF. V is TRBV28 and J is TRBJ1-2; 10 bases map to TRBD1. The CDR3 spans 17 residues. Germline CDR1 and CDR2: MDHEN and SYDVKM. V was clipped by 5 bases and J by 0 bases; unmatched bases: 9.

The rearrangement joins TRBV24-1 to TRBJ2-3; 8 nucleotides agree with TRBD1. CDR3 size: 17 residues. The germline CDR1 and CDR2 sequences are KGHDR and SFDVKD. The ends lost 4 bases at V and 1 base at J; junction bases unmatched: 9. The CDR3 bases are TGTGCCACCAGTGAGGCCCCAGGGGGCTACGGCACAGATACGCAGTATTTT. Residues: CATSEAPGGYGTDTQYF.

This sequence joins TRBV30 and TRBJ1-4; 8 bases fit TRBD1. Germline values: CDR1 GTSNPN, CDR2 SVGIG (reference sequence). Trimming removed 2 bases from V and 4 bases from J; junction bases left unmatched: 6. This CDR3 is 15 amino acids long. This chain's CDR3 is CAWSRKGQVNEKLFF. The CDR3 DNA sequence: TGTGCCTGGAGTAGGAAGGGACAGGTTAATGAAAAACTGTTTTTT.

The genes are TRBV10-3 and TRBJ2-1; tentative D call: TRBD2 (6 bases). The CDR3 consists of 11 residues. Deletions cut 10 bases from V and 6 bases from J, with 10 bases between. Germline CDR1 ENHRY, CDR2 SYGVKD. The CDR3 protein is CATRRANEQFF. CDR3 in DNA: TGTGCCACCCGGAGGGCCAATGAGCAGTTCTTC.

This chain joins TRBV5-5 and TRBJ1-6; the match to TRBD1 covers 7 bases. Per germline, CDR1 SGHKS and CDR2 YYEKEE (reference sequence). V lost 2 bases and J lost 6; bases outside the gene matches: 5. This CDR3 region has 15 residues. The CDR3 loop is CASSFGRGFNSPLHF. The DNA for the CDR3 is TGTGCCAGCAGCTTTGGCAGGGGGTTTAATTCACCCCTCCACTTT.

Concerning this clone itself: At one end, the junction sequence differs from germline, possibly due to a read error. The chain couples TRBV28 to TRBJ1-1; 7 bases are a match to TRBD1. The CDR3 is 15 residues long. Germline CDR1 and CDR2: MDHEN and SYDVKM. The CDR3: CASGLSGTVNTEAFF. CDR3 sequence (DNA): TGTGCCAGCGGTTTATCCGGGACAGTGAACACTGAAGCTTTCTTT. Full variable domain (rest looked up from reference TRBV28 and TRBJ1-1): DVKVTQSSRYLVKRTGEKVFLECVQDMDHENMFWYRQDPGLGLRLIYFSYDVKMKEKGDIPEGYSVSREKKERFSLILESASTNQTSMYLCASGLSGTVNTEAFFGQGTRLTVV.

V usage is TRBV7-2 and J usage is TRBJ2-3; 9 nucleotides align to TRBD2. Germline V gene data show CDR1 as SGHTA and CDR2 as FQGNSA. Losses at the gene ends were 1 base for V and 2 bases for J; bases not matched to a gene: 7. The CDR3 covers 17 residues. CDR3 sequence (DNA): TGTGCCAGCAGCTTAGTTAGCGGGAGCAGGGACACAGATACGCAGTATTTT. This codes for CASSLVSGSRDTDTQYF.

The CDR3 DNA sequence: TGTGCCAGCAGCATCCGGGATATCTGGCTGGGCGGGGAGCTGTTTTTT. Its translation: CASSIRDIWLGGELFF. The gene calls are TRBV11-1 and TRBJ2-2; D possibly corresponds to TRBD2 (5 bases). CDR3 length: 16 residues. The V gene's germline CDR1 is SGHAT and CDR2 FQDESV (reference sequence). V gave up 5 bases and J gave up 7 bases, with 20 bases separating them.

The rearrangement links TRBV29-1 to TRBJ1-2, with TRBD1 matching over 9 bases. Germline lookup yields CDR1 SQVTM and CDR2 ANQGSEA. Trimming cost V 6 bases and J 2 bases; bases outside gene matches: 4. This CDR3 is built from 13 residues. CDR3 protein: CSVDRGGNYGYTF. DNA of the CDR3: TGCAGCGTGGACAGGGGAGGGAACTATGGCTACACCTTC.

V usage is TRBV27 and J usage is TRBJ1-5, with D possibly TRBD1 on 6 matching bases. CDR1 MNHEY and CDR2 SMNVEV come from the germline V gene (reference sequence). This CDR3 is built from 15 residues. V lost 6 bases and J lost 2, with 14 bases in between. The CDR3 nucleotides read TGTGCCAGCAGCCCCCTCGACAGGCGCAATCAGCCCCAGCATTTT. Translated, it gives CASSPLDRRNQPQHF.

The chain links TRBV28 to TRBJ1-6, with 7 bases lining up with TRBD1. The CDR3 has 15 residues. Germline V gene lookup returns CDR1 MDHEN and CDR2 SYDVKM. Unmatched junction bases numbered 9, after V lost 6 bases and J lost 7 bases. CDR3 region: CASSLQTGRNSPLHF. DNA of the CDR3: TGTGCCAGCAGCCTCCAGACAGGGAGAAATTCACCCCTCCACTTT.

The genes are TRBV5-6 and TRBJ1-2; possibly TRBD1 for D (5 bases). Trimming took off 4 bases at V and 4 bases at J, with 14 bases between the two ends. From germline, CDR1 is SGHDT and CDR2 YYEEEE. There are 14 residues in the CDR3. This CDR3 is CASSPLGGIYGYTF. The CDR3 bases are TGTGCCAGCAGCCCCTTGGGGGGGATCTATGGCTACACCTTC.

This clone was recorded a few times. J is TRBJ1-1 and V is TRBV5-1; 10 bases map to TRBD1. Germline V gene lookup returns CDR1 SGHRS and CDR2 YFSETQ. V lost 4 bases and J lost 4; bases outside the gene matches: 7. The CDR3 sequence is 15 residues long. CDR3 DNA: TGCGCCAGCAGCAGGGACAGGGGTTATGGCACTGAAGCTTTCTTT. As protein: CASSRDRGYGTEAFF.

The chain has TRBV5-6 and TRBJ1-1; unclear D gene. Trimming removed 0 bases at V and 6 bases at J, with 9 bases between. Germline V CDR1 and CDR2: SGHDT, YYEEEE. This CDR3 region has 13 residues. Written as DNA, the CDR3 is TGTGCCAGCAGCTTGGGGGAGATCGCTGAAGCTTTCTTT. Its translation is CASSLGEIAEAFF. The full variable domain, in which reference TRBV5-6 and TRBJ1-1 provide the parts outside the CDR3, is DAGVTQSPTHLIKTRGQQVTLRCSPKSGHDTVSWYQQALGQGPQFIFQYYEEEERQRGNFPDRFSGHQFPNYSSELNVNALLLGDSALYLCASSLGEIAEAFFGQGTRLTVV.

The rearrangement joins TRBV11-2 to TRBJ2-5, with 9 bases lining up with TRBD2. J was trimmed by 5 bases and V by 4 bases; bases with no gene match: 11. The CDR3 spans 16 residues. Germline V gene data show CDR1 as SGHAT and CDR2 as FQNNGV. Here the CDR3 reads CASSSSGIDHRETQYF. The CDR3 region has the DNA TGTGCCAGCAGCTCTAGCGGGATAGACCACCGGGAGACCCAGTACTTC.

This chain joins TRBV12-3 or TRBV12-4 and TRBJ1-2; 7 nucleotides agree with TRBD1. The CDR3 length is 12 residues. The trim removed 3 bases at V and 8 bases at J, leaving 3 bases unmatched. CDR3 nucleotides: TGTGCCAGCAGTTTTACAGGGGTCGGCTACACCTTC. Protein product: CASSFTGVGYTF.

This rearrangement joins TRBV4-2 to TRBJ1-2, with 11 bases matching TRBD1. Per the germline V gene, CDR1 is LGHNA and CDR2 is YNFKEQ. V shed 0 bases, J shed 7 bases, and the junction held 4 bases outside the gene matches. The CDR3 consists of 15 residues. DNA for the CDR3: TGTGCCAGCAGCCAAGATAGGGACAGGGGGGTTGGCTACACCTTC. Encoded protein: CASSQDRDRGVGYTF.

The chain recombines TRBV7-3 with TRBJ2-6, with TRBD1 matching 10 bases. With V trimmed by 3 bases and J by 4 bases, 15 bases remained unmatched. The CDR3 is 20 residues long. Germline CDR1 reads SGHTA; CDR2 reads FQGTGA. The CDR3 here is CASSFTPPRDRGWGANVLTF. The CDR3 DNA is TGTGCCAGCAGCTTTACTCCTCCCCGGGACAGGGGCTGGGGGGCCAACGTCCTGACTTTC.